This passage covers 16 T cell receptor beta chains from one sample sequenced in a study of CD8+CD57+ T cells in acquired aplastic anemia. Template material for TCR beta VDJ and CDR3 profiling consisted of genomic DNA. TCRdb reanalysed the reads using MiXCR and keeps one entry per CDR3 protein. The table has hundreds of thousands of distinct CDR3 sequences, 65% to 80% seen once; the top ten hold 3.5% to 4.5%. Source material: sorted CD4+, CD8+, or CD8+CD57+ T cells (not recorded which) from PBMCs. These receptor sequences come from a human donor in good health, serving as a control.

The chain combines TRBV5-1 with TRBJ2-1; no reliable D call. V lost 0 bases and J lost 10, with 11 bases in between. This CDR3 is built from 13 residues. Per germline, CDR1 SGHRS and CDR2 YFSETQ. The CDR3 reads CASSLDLTDEQFF. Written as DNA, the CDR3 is TGCGCCAGCAGCTTGGACCTTACGGACGAGCAGTTCTTC.

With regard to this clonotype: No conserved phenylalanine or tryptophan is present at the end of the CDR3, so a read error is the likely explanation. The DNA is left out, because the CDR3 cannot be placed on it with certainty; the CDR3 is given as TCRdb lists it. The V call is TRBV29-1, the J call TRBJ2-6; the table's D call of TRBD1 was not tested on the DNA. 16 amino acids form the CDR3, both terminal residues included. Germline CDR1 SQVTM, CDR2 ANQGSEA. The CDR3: CSVEGRGRIWGQRPEI.

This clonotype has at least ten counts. The CDR3 sequence is CSARPPELDGYTF. In DNA form, the CDR3 reads TGCAGTGCTAGACCACCAGAGCTAGATGGCTACACCTTC. The gene calls are TRBV20-1 and TRBJ1-2; D uncertain. The CDR3 totals 13 residues. Per germline, CDR1 DFQATT and CDR2 SNEGSKA (reference sequence). V was clipped by 2 bases and J by 6 bases, with 13 bases between them.

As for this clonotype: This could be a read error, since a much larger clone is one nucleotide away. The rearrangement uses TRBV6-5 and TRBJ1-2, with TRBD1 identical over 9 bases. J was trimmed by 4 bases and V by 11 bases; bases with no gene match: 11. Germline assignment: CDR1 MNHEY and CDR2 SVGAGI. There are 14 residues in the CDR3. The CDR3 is CALRTGAEGYGYTF. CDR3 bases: TGTGCCCTAAGGACAGGGGCCGAGGGCTATGGCTACACCTTC.

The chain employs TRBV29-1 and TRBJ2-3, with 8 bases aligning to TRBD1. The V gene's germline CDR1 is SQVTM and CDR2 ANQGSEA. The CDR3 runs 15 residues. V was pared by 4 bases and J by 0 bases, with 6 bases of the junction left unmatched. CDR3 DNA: TGCAGCGTTGCCGGACAGGGAAATAGCACAGATACGCAGTATTTT. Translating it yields CSVAGQGNSTDTQYF.

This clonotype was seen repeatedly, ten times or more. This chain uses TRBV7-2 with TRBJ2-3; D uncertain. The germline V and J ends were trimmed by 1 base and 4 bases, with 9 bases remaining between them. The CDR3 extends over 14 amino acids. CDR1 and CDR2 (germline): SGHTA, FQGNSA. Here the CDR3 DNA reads TGTGCCAGCAGCTTAGATTCTGGTCCAGATACGCAGTATTTT. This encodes CASSLDSGPDTQYF.

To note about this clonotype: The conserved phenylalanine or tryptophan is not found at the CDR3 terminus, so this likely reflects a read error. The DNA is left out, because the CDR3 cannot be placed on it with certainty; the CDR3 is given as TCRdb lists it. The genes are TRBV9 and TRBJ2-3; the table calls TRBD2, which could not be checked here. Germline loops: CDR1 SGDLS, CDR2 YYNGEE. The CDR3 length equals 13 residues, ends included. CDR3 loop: CASSVRGGDNSPL.

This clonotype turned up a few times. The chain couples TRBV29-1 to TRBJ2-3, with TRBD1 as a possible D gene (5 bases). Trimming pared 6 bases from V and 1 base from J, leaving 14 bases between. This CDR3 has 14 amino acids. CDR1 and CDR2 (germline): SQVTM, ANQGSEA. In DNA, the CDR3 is TGCAGCGTGGCTCCCAGGGTCCGCACAGATACGCAGTATTTT. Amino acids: CSVAPRVRTDTQYF.

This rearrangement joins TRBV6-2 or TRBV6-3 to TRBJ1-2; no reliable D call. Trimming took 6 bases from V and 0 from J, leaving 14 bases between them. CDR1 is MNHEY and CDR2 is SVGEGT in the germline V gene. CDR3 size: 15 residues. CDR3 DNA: TGTGCCAGCAGGCGATGGGCAGCCACTAACTATGGCTACACCTTC. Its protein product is CASRRWAATNYGYTF.

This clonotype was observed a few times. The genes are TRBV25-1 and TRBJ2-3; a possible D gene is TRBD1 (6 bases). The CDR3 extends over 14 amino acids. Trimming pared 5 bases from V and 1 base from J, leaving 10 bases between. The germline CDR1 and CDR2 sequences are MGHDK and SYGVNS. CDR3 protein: CASSTRTGTDTQYF. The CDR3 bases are TGTGCCAGCAGTACGCGGACAGGCACAGATACGCAGTATTTT.

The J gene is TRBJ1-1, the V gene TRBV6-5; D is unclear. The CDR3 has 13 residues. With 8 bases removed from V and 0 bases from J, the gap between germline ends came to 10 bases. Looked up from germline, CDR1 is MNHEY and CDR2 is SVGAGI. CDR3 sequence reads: CASVVQVNTEAFF. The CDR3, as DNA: TGTGCCAGCGTTGTACAAGTGAACACTGAAGCTTTCTTT.

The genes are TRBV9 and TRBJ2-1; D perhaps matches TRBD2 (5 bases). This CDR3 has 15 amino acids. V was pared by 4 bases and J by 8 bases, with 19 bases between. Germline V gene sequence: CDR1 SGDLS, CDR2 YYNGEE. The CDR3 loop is CASSFHGELNYEQFF. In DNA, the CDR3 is TGTGCCAGCAGCTTCCACGGGGAACTGAACTATGAGCAGTTCTTC.

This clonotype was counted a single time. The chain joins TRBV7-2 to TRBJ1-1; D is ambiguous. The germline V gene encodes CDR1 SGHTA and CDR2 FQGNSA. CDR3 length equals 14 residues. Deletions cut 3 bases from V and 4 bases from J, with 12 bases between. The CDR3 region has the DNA TGTGCCAGCAGCTTGAACAACCCGACCACTGAAGCTTTCTTT. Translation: CASSLNNPTTEAFF.

In nucleotides, the CDR3 is TGCAGCGGATCGAACAGGGGGGACACTGAAGCTTTCTTT. Its protein is CSGSNRGDTEAFF. The chain employs TRBV20-1 and TRBJ1-1; 8 bases are shared with TRBD1. The CDR3 covers 13 residues. Looked up from germline, CDR1 is DFQATT and CDR2 is SNEGSKA (reference sequence).

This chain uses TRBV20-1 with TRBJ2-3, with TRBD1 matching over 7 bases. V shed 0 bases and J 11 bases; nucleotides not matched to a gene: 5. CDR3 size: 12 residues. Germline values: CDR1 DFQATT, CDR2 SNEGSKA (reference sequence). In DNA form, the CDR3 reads TGCAGTGCTAGAGAATATAGGACAGGGCAGTATTTT. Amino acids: CSAREYRTGQYF.

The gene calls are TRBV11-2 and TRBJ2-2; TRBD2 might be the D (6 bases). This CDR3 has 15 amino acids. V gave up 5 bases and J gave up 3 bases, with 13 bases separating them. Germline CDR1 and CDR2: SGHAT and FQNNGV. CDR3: CASSPGGWHTGELFF. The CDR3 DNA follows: TGTGCCAGCAGCCCCGGGGGTTGGCACACCGGGGAGCTGTTTTTT.